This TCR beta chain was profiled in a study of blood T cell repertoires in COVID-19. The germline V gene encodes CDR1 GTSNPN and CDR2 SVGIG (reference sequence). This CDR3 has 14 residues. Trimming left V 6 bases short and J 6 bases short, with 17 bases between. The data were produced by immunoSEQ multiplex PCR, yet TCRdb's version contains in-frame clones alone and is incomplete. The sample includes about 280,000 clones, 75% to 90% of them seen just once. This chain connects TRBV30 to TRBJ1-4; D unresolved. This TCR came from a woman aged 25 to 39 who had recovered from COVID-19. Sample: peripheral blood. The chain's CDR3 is CACKRRGSDEKLFF. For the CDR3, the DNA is TGTGCCTGTAAGCGGCGGGGATCGGATGAAAAACTGTTTTTT.